These T cell receptor beta chains were read from a single sample in a study of OX40 agonist ivuxolimab in advanced cancers. Assay used: immunoSEQ multiplex PCR; TCRdb lists only in-frame clones, some missing. The repertoire holds about 46,000 clones, with roughly 84% as singletons. The source material was CD4+ or CD8+ T cells sorted from blood, sampled in a trial of the OX40 agonist ivuxolimab. These receptors were obtained from an adult with an advanced solid tumor such as melanoma, head and neck, liver or kidney cancer. Both conserved end residues are part of each CDR3. Fields, in order: V gene, J gene, clone size, D gene, CDR3 DNA, CDR3 protein. A D gene is named only where the DNA matches it firmly. Expanded clones get a size class; other rows say once, few or many, or leave the size out.

>TRBV5-5|TRBJ1-6|NA|NA
TGTGCCAGCAGCTCCATGACAGAGTTCTATAATTCACCCCTCCACTTT
CASSSMTEFYNSPLHF
>TRBV5-1|TRBJ2-1|NA|TRBD1
TGCGCCAGCAGCTTTCAGGGACAGGGGGCCTACAATGAGCAGTTCTTC
CASSFQGQGAYNEQFF
>TRBV7-9|TRBJ2-1|NA|TRBD2
TGTGCCAGCAGCGACCAAGCTTTTAGCGGGGGGGCGGGGCGGTTCTTC
CASSDQAFSGGAGRFF
>TRBV14|TRBJ2-7|NA|NA
TGTGCCAACCGGCCGGGACCCTCGTACTTC
CANRPGPSYF
>TRBV9|TRBJ1-1|NA|TRBD1
TGTGCCAGCAGCGTAGGGGGAGGGGGCCACACTGAAGCTTTCTTT
CASSVGGGGHTEAFF
>TRBV6-1|TRBJ2-2|NA|TRBD2
TGTGCCAGCAGTGACCGCTTATTAGCGGGGTCGAACACCGGGGAGCTGTTTTTT
CASSDRLLAGSNTGELFF
>TRBV19|TRBJ1-1|NA|NA
TGTGCCAGTAGTTGGGGGGGCACTGAAGCTTTCTTT
CASSWGGTEAFF
>TRBV29-1|TRBJ2-7|few|NA
TGCAGCGTTGGAACAGGTGGGAGCTCCTACGAGCAGTACTTC
CSVGTGGSSYEQYF
>TRBV29-1|TRBJ1-4|NA|TRBD1
TGCAGCGTTTTACAGGGGTATGGCGAAAAACTGTTTTTT
CSVLQGYGEKLFF
>TRBV11-3|TRBJ1-2|NA|NA
TGTGCCAGCCCAGCCCCCGGACGGTATCCTAACTATGGCTACACCTTC
CASPAPGRYPNYGYTF
>TRBV19|TRBJ2-1|NA|TRBD2
TGTGCCAGTAGTACCTTCCTGACTAGCGGGTCCTACAATGAGCAGTTCTTC
CASSTFLTSGSYNEQFF
>TRBV28|TRBJ2-6|NA|NA
TGTGCCAGCATAGCTTCTGGGGCCAACGTCCTGACTTTC
CASIASGANVLTF
>TRBV19|TRBJ1-6|NA|NA
TGTGCCAGTAGTATAGGGACACGATCGGTTTCACCCCTCCACTTT
CASSIGTRSVSPLHF
>TRBV7-2|TRBJ2-5|NA|NA
TGTGCCAGCAGCTCCTTAGAGGGGGAGACCCAGTACTTC
CASSSLEGETQYF
>TRBV28|TRBJ2-2|NA|NA
TGTGCCAGCAGTCTCCAGGGGACCGGGGAGCTGTTTTTT
CASSLQGTGELFF
>TRBV5-4|TRBJ2-2|NA|NA
TGTGCCAGCAGGCGCGTCCGCGGAGCGAACACCGGGGAGCTGTTTTTT
CASRRVRGANTGELFF
>TRBV7-2|TRBJ1-3|NA|NA
TGTGCCAGCAGCCCGGACATCTCTGGAAACACCATATATTTT
CASSPDISGNTIYF
>TRBV7-2|TRBJ1-4|NA|NA
TGTGCCAGCAGCTCCGCAGCGGGGCTGGGGGGTGAAAAACTGTTTTTT
CASSSAAGLGGEKLFF
>TRBV10-2|TRBJ2-2|NA|NA
TGCGCCAGCGGGGTCACCGGGGAGCTGTTTTTT
CASGVTGELFF
>TRBV6-5|TRBJ2-7|NA|NA
TGTGCCAGCACCCCGCTCGCGGGTTACGAGCAGTACTTC
CASTPLAGYEQYF
>TRBV5-4|TRBJ2-1|NA|NA
TGTGCCAGCAGCAATCGACAGGCGGGGTACAATGAGCAGTTCTTC
CASSNRQAGYNEQFF
>TRBV5-5|TRBJ2-5|NA|TRBD2
TGTGCCAGCAGCTCTTTAGCGGGGGGAAGGGAGACCCAGTACTTC
CASSSLAGGRETQYF
>TRBV6-5|TRBJ1-2|NA|NA
TGTGCCAGCAGTACTCAACAGGGTTATGGCTACACCTTC
CASSTQQGYGYTF
>TRBV9|TRBJ1-3|NA|TRBD1
TGTGCCAGCAGCGCAGACCCCGGGACAGGTGGAAACACCATATATTTT
CASSADPGTGGNTIYF
>TRBV5-6|TRBJ2-5|NA|TRBD1
TGTGCCAGCAGGGAGGGACAGGTTGGGACCCAGTACTTC
CASREGQVGTQYF
>TRBV9|TRBJ1-1|NA|NA
TGTGCCAGCAGCTTCATACAGGGCCCCACTGAAGCTTTCTTT
CASSFIQGPTEAFF
>TRBV7-9|TRBJ2-4|NA|TRBD2
TGTGCCAGCAGCTTCGGCGGGGGGGCCGCCAAAAACATTCAGTACTTC
CASSFGGGAAKNIQYF
>TRBV19|TRBJ2-6|NA|NA
TGTGCCAGTAGTCCAAGGGAGTACGGGGCCAACGTCCTGACTTTC
CASSPREYGANVLTF
>TRBV29-1|TRBJ2-2|NA|TRBD1
TGCAGCGCCACAGGGGATGTCACCGGGGAGCTGTTTTTT
CSATGDVTGELFF
>TRBV6-6|TRBJ2-7|NA|NA
TGTGCCAGCAGTTACTCGGTGCAGGACTACGAGCAGTACTTC
CASSYSVQDYEQYF
>TRBV6-1|TRBJ1-1|NA|TRBD1
TGTGCCAGCAAGACAGGGGGCGAAGGGACTGAAGCTTTCTTT
CASKTGGEGTEAFF
>TRBV5-1|TRBJ1-2|NA|NA
TGCGCCAGCAGCTTGGAGGCTCGGGGGGCGGAGGGCTACACCTTC
CASSLEARGAEGYTF
>TRBV5-1|TRBJ2-1|NA|TRBD1
TGCGCCAGCAGCTTGGGGGCAGGGGGTAGCCTTAGCTCCTACAATGAGCAGTTCTTC
CASSLGAGGSLSSYNEQFF
>TRBV6-1|TRBJ1-5|NA|NA
TGTGCCAGCAGTGAATCTGGCAATCAGCCCCAGCATTTT
CASSESGNQPQHF
>TRBV28|TRBJ2-6|NA|NA
TGTGCCAGCAGTTCCCCAGGACGCTCTGGGGCCAACGTCCTGACTTTC
CASSSPGRSGANVLTF
>TRBV7-3|TRBJ2-1|once|TRBD2
TGTGCCAGCAGCCTCGGGGGGGCCCGCAATGAGCAGTTCTTC
CASSLGGARNEQFF
>TRBV27|TRBJ2-7|once|NA
TGTGCCAGCCGGGGGCAGGAGCACTACGAGCAGTACTTC
CASRGQEHYEQYF
>TRBV19|TRBJ1-1|NA|NA
TGTGCCAGTAGTATGGGGACGGGGAACACTGAAGCTTTCTTT
CASSMGTGNTEAFF
>TRBV6-5|TRBJ2-1|NA|NA
TGTGCCAGCAGCGACCCCCCCGGGAATGAGCAGTTCTTC
CASSDPPGNEQFF
>TRBV27|TRBJ2-2|NA|NA
TGTGCCAGCAGTTTATGGGCGACCGGGGAGCTGTTTTTT
CASSLWATGELFF
>TRBV11-1|TRBJ2-5|NA|TRBD1
TGTGCCAGCAGTCAATGGGGACAGTCCGAGACCCAGTACTTC
CASSQWGQSETQYF
>TRBV7-8|TRBJ2-3|NA|NA
TGTGCCAGCAGCTTAGCGGGGGGTACCCCGATTTTGGATACGCAGTATTTT
CASSLAGGTPILDTQYF
>TRBV29-1|TRBJ1-2|few|NA
TGCAGCGCCCTGGAGGACTATGGCTACACCTTC
CSALEDYGYTF
>TRBV19|TRBJ1-3|NA|NA
TGTGCCAGTAGTATAGCGGCAGCAGCCTCTGGAAACACCATATATTTT
CASSIAAAASGNTIYF
>TRBV6-1|TRBJ2-7|NA|NA
TGTGCCAGCAGTGAGAATTTGGGGCAGTACTTC
CASSENLGQYF
>TRBV10-3|TRBJ1-1|NA|NA
TGTGCCATCAGTGAGTTGCCGGGGACTGAAGCTTTCTTT
CAISELPGTEAFF
>TRBV5-4|TRBJ2-1|once|TRBD2
TGTGCCAGCTCCTTCCCGGGGGTAGCGGGAAATGAGCAGTTCTTC
CASSFPGVAGNEQFF
>TRBV9|TRBJ1-4|NA|NA
TGTGCCAGCAGCGTCGGGGCGAGCTTCAATGAAAAACTGTTTTTT
CASSVGASFNEKLFF
>TRBV9|TRBJ2-3|NA|TRBD2
TGTGCCAGCAGCGTCTGGCGGGGGAGCAGCACAGATACGCAGTATTTT
CASSVWRGSSTDTQYF
>TRBV5-1|TRBJ2-7|NA|NA
TGCGCCAGCAGCTTGACAGGGCCTTCCTACGAGCAGTACTTC
CASSLTGPSYEQYF
>TRBV5-6|TRBJ2-3|once|NA
TGTGCCAGCAGCTCCCCAGGGGGCACAGATACGCAGTATTTT
CASSSPGGTDTQYF
>TRBV15|TRBJ2-5|NA|NA
TGTGCCACCAGCAGAGAAGTGCCGTCAGCGGAGACCCAGTACTTC
CATSREVPSAETQYF
>TRBV28|TRBJ1-1|NA|NA
TGTGCCAGCAGTGTCATTCGAGTTTCTGAAGCTTTCTTT
CASSVIRVSEAFF
>TRBV7-3|TRBJ2-5|NA|TRBD2
TGTGCCAGCAGCAAGACTAGCGGAGAGACCCAGTACTTC
CASSKTSGETQYF